This is a list of T cell receptor beta chains from one sample in a study of cytomegalovirus exposure and HLA in healthy donors. TCRdb keeps only in-frame clones here, not all; method: immunoSEQ multiplex PCR. Here the sample spans roughly 250,000 clones, 80% being singletons. Sequenced material: PBMCs. Receptor source: a girl under 10 years old in good health and CMV-seronegative. The CDR3 runs from the conserved cysteine through the conserved F or W. Each record gives: clone size, V gene, D gene, J gene, CDR3 DNA, CDR3 protein. The D gene is left open where the match is weak. Only some rows state a clone size, as once, few, many or a class for expanded clones.

-	TRBV4-2	-	TRBJ2-7	TGTGCCAGCAGCGAAGGGGCCAGGGCGCAGTACTTC	CASSEGARAQYF
-	TRBV5-1	TRBD1	TRBJ2-2	TGCGCCAGCAGCTTAGGGCCGGGACAGGGCGGCACCGGGGAGCTGTTTTTT	CASSLGPGQGGTGELFF
-	TRBV28	TRBD2	TRBJ2-7	TGTGCCAGCAGTTCCCCGACTAGCGGGAAGCTCCACGAGCAGTACTTC	CASSSPTSGKLHEQYF
-	TRBV4-2	TRBD1	TRBJ1-1	TGTGCCAGCAGCCAAGCTGGGCGGGACAGCGGTTGGTCTGAAGCTTTCTTT	CASSQAGRDSGWSEAFF
-	TRBV30	TRBD1	TRBJ1-5	TGTGCCTGGAGTGCGATCGACAGGGTGGGACAGCCCCAGCATTTT	CAWSAIDRVGQPQHF
-	TRBV2	TRBD1	TRBJ1-1	TGTGCCAGCAGTGGGGACAGGGGGCTCATGAACACTGAAGCTTTCTTT	CASSGDRGLMNTEAFF
-	TRBV5-1	-	TRBJ2-3	TGCGCCAGCAGCTTGGGGACACAAAGAGGAGATACGCAGTATTTT	CASSLGTQRGDTQYF
-	TRBV9	-	TRBJ2-7	TGTGCCAGCAGCCTCCGGGATCGCTACGAGCAGTACTTC	CASSLRDRYEQYF
-	TRBV29-1	TRBD2	TRBJ2-7	TGCAGCGTTCGAGGAGGGGAGGGCTACGAGCAGTACTTC	CSVRGGEGYEQYF
-	TRBV7-2	TRBD2	TRBJ2-1	TGTGCCAGCAGCCCGGGACTAGGGTGGGATGAGCAGTTCTTC	CASSPGLGWDEQFF
once	TRBV27	TRBD1	TRBJ1-4	TGTGCCAGCAGCCCCAACAGGGGGCGAGCTGAAAAACTGTTTTTT	CASSPNRGRAEKLFF
-	TRBV6-1	-	TRBJ2-1	TGTGCCAGCACCAGACAGTACAATGAGCAGTTCTTC	CASTRQYNEQFF
-	TRBV5-4	-	TRBJ1-6	TGTGCCAGCAGCTTGCTTGATAATTCACCCCTCCACTTT	CASSLLDNSPLHF
-	TRBV5-8	TRBD1	TRBJ2-2	TGTGCCAGCAGCAAAAGGACAGGGGGCGTATTCGGGGAGCTGTTTTTT	CASSKRTGGVFGELFF
once	TRBV6-1	TRBD2	TRBJ2-4	TGTGCCAGCAAGAGGGAGGGCCCTCGCGGCATTCAGTACTTC	CASKREGPRGIQYF
few	TRBV10-3	TRBD1	TRBJ2-5	TGTGCCATCAGTAACACAGGGGTAGAGACCCAGTACTTC	CAISNTGVETQYF
-	TRBV7-2	-	TRBJ1-1	TGTGCCAGCAGTTTTCTGACAGGGAACACTGAAGCTTTCTTT	CASSFLTGNTEAFF